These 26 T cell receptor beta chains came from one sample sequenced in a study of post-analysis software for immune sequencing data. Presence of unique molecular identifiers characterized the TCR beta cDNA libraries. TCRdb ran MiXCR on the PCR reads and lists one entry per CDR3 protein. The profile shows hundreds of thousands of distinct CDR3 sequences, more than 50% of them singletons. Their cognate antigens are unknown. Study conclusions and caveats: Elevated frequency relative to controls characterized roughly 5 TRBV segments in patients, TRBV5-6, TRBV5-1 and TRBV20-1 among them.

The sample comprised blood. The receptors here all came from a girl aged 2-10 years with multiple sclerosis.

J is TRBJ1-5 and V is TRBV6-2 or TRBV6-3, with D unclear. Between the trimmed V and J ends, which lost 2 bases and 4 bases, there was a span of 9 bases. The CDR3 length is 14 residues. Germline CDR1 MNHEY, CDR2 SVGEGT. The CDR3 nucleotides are TGTGCCAGCAGTTACGACCGAGAAAATCAGCCCCAGCATTTT. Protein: CASSYDRENQPQHF.

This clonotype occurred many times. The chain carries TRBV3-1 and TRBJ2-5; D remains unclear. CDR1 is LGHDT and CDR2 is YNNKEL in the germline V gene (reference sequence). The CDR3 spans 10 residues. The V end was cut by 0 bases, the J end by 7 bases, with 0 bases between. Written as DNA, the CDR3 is TGTGCCAGCAGCCAAGAGACCCAGTACTTC. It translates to CASSQETQYF.

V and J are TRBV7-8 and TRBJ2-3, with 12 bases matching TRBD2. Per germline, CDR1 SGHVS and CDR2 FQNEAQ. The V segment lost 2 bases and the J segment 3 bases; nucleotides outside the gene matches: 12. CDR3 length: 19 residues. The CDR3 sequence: CASSLSLARLAGATDTQYF. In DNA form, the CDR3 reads TGTGCCAGCAGCTTAAGTCTCGCGAGACTAGCGGGAGCGACAGATACGCAGTATTTT.

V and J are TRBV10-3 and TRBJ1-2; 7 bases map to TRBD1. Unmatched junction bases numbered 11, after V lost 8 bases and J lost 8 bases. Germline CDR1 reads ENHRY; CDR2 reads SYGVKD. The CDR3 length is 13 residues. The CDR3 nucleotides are TGTGCCATCTCCGGACAGGTCACTTTGGGCTACACCTTC. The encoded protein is CAISGQVTLGYTF.

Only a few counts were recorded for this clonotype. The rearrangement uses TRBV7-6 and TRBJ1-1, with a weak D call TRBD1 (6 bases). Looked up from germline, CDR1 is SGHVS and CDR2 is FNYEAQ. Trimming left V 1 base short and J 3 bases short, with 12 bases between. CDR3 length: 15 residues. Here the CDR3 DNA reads TGTGCCAGCAGCTTAGATGCAGGGGTCGACACTGAAGCTTTCTTT. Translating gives CASSLDAGVDTEAFF.

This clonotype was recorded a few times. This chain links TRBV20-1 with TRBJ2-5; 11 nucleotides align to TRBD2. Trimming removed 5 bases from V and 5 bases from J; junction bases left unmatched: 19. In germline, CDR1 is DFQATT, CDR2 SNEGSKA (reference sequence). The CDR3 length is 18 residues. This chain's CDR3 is CSAPKTSGTSGPLETQYF. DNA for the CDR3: TGCAGTGCTCCAAAGACTTCCGGGACTAGCGGACCACTTGAGACCCAGTACTTC.

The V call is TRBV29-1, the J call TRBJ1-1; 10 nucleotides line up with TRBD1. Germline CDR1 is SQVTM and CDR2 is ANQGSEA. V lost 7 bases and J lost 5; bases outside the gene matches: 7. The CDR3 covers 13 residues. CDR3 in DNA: TGCAGCGCTCCGGGACAGGGGAGAACTGAAGCTTTCTTT. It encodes CSAPGQGRTEAFF.

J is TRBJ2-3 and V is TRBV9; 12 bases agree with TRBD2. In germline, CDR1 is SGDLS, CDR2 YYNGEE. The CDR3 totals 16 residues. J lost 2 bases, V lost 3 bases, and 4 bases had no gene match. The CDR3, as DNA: TGTGCCAGCAGCGCCGGACTAGCGGGGTTCACAGATACGCAGTATTTT. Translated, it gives CASSAGLAGFTDTQYF.

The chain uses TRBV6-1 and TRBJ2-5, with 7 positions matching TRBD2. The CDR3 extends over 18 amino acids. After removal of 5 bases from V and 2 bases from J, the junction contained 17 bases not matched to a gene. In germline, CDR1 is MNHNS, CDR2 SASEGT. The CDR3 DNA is TGTGCCAGCAGTACCTGGACTAGTGAGCCAAAGGGGCAAGAGACCCAGTACTTC. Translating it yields CASSTWTSEPKGQETQYF.

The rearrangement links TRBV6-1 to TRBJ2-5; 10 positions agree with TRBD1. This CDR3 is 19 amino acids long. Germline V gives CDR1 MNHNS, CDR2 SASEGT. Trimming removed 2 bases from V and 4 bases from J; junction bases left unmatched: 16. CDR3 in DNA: TGTGCCAGCAGTGAATACAGTAGGGACAGGGGCACTCACCGAGAGACCCAGTACTTC. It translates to CASSEYSRDRGTHRETQYF.

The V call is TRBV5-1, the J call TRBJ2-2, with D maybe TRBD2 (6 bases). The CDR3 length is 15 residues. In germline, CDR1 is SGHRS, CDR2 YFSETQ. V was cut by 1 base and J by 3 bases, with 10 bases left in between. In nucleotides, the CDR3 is TGCGCCAGCAGCTTGCTGGGGACTGACACCGGGGAGCTGTTTTTT. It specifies CASSLLGTDTGELFF.

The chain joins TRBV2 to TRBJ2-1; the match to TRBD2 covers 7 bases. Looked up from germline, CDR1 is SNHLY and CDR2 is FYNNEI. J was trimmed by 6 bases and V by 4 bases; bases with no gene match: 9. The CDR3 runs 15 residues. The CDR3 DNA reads TGTGCCAGCAGTGCGGAGGCGGGAGCATCCAATGAGCAGTTCTTC. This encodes CASSAEAGASNEQFF.

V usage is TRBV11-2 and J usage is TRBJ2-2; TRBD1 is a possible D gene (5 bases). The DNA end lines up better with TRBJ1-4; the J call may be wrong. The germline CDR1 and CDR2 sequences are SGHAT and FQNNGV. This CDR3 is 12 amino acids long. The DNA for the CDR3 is TGTGCCAGCAGCCCACCGGGACTAAAACTGTTTTTT. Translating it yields CASSPPGLKLFF.

CDR3 amino acids: CASSLGTPRGAFF. In nucleotides, the CDR3 is TGCGCCAGCAGCTTGGGTACACCTAGGGGAGCTTTCTTT. J is TRBJ1-1 and V is TRBV5-1; TRBD1 is a possible D gene (5 bases). This CDR3 has 13 amino acids. Trimming left V 0 bases short and J 10 bases short, with 13 bases between. CDR1 is SGHRS and CDR2 is YFSETQ in the germline V gene.

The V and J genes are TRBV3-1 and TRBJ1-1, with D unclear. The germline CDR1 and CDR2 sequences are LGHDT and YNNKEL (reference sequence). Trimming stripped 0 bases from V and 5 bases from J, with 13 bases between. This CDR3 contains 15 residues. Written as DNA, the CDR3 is TGTGCCAGCAGCCAAGACCGTATTGGGGTTACTGAAGCTTTCTTT. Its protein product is CASSQDRIGVTEAFF.

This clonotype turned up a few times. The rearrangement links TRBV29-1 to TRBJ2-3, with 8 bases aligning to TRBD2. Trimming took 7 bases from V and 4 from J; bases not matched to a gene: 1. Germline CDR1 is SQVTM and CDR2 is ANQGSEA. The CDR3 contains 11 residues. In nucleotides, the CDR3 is TGCAGCGGGACTAGCTCAGATACGCAGTATTTT. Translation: CSGTSSDTQYF.

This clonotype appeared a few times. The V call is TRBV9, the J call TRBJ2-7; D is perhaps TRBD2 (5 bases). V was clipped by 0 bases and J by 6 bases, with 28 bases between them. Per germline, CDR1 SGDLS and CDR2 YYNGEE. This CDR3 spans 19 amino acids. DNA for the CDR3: TGTGCCAGCAGCGTAGCGCGGCTTCCTAGACTCGGGGAAGGGTGCGAGCAGTACTTC. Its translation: CASSVARLPRLGEGCEQYF.

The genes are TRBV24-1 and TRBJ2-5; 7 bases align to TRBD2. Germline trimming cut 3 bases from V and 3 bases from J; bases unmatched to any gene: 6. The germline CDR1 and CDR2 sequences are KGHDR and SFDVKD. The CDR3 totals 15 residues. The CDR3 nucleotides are TGTGCCACCAGTGATCCCGCGGGGGTCGAAGAGACCCAGTACTTC. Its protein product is CATSDPAGVEETQYF.

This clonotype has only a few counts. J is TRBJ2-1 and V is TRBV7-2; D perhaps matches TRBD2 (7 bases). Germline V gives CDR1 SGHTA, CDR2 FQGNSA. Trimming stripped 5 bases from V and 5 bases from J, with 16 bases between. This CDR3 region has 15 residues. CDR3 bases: TGTGCCAGCAGCACCGGGGGGCCCAAAAACAATGAGCAGTTCTTC. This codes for CASSTGGPKNNEQFF. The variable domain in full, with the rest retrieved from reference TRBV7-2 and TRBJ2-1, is GAGVSQSPSNKVTEKGKDVELRCDPISGHTALYWYRQSLGQGLEFLIYFQGNSAPDKSGLPSDRFSAERTGGSVSTLTIQRTQQEDSAVYLCASSTGGPKNNEQFFGPGTRLTVL.

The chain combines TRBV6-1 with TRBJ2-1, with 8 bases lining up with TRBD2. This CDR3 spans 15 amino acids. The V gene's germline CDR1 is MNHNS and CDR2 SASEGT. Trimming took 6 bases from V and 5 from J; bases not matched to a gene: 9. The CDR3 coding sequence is TGTGCCAGCAGGATTGTAGCGGGGTCAAACAATGAGCAGTTCTTC. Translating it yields CASRIVAGSNNEQFF.

The CDR3 loop reads CASSLERRLQGNEQFF. CDR3 coding DNA: TGTGCCAGCAGCTTGGAGAGGAGACTACAGGGAAATGAGCAGTTCTTC. The chain recombines TRBV5-6 with TRBJ2-1; D might be TRBD1 (6 bases). Trimming removed 0 bases from V and 7 bases from J, with 17 bases in between. The CDR3 sequence is 16 residues long. Germline-derived CDR1 and CDR2 are SGHDT and YYEEEE.

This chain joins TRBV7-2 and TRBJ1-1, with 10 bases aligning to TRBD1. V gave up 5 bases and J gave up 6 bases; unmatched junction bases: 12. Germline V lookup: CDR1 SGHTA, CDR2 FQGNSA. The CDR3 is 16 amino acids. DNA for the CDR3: TGTGCCAGCAGCATGGAACCGGGACAGGGGATAGCTGAAGCTTTCTTT. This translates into CASSMEPGQGIAEAFF.

In DNA, the CDR3 is TGTGCCAGCAGTCCCTACGGCCCGGGCGAGCAGTACTTC. Translating it yields CASSPYGPGEQYF. This chain joins TRBV5-8 and TRBJ2-7, with D hard to call. This CDR3 has 13 residues. Germline assignment: CDR1 SGHTS and CDR2 YDEGEE. V lost 5 bases and J lost 6, with 15 bases in between.

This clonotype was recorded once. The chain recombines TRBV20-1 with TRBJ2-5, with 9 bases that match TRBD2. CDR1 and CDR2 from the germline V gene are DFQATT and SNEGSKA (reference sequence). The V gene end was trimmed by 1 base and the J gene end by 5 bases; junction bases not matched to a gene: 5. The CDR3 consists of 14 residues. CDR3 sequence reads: CSARVAGELETQYF. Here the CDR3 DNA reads TGCAGTGCTAGAGTAGCGGGAGAGTTGGAGACCCAGTACTTC.

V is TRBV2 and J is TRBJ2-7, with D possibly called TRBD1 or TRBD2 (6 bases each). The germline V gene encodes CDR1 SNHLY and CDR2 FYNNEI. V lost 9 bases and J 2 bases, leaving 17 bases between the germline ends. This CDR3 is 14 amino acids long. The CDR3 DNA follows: TGTGCCAGTTGTAAGGACCGGGGGCCCTACGAGCAGTACTTC. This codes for CASCKDRGPYEQYF. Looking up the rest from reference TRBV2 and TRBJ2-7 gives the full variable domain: EPEVTQTPSHQVTQMGQEVILRCVPISNHLYFYWYRQILGQKVEFLVSFYNNEISEKSEIFDDQFSVERPDGSNFTLKIRSTKLEDSAMYFCASCKDRGPYEQYFGPGTRLTVT.

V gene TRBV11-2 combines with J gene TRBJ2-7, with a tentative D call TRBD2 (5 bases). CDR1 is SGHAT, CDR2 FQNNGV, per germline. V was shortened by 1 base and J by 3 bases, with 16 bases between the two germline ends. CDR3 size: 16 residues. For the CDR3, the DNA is TGTGCCAGCAGCTTAGCTGGCGGAGGTCCCTACTACGAGCAGTACTTC. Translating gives CASSLAGGGPYYEQYF.